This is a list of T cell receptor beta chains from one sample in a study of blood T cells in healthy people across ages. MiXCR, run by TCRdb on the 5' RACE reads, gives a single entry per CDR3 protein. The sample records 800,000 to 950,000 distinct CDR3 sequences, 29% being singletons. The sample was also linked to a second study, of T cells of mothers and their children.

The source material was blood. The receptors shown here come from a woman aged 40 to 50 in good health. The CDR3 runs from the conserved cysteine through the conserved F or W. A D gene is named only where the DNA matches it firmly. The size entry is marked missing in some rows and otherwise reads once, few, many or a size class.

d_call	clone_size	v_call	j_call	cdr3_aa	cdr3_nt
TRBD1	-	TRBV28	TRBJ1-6	CASSSGTGASPLHF	TGTGCCAGCAGTTCCGGGACAGGGGCTTCACCCCTCCACTTT
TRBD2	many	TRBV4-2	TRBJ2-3	CAASRGLAGARTDTQYF	TGTGCCGCTTCCAGAGGTCTAGCGGGGGCGAGAACAGATACGCAGTATTTT
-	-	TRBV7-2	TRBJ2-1	CASSPDWSSYNEQFF	TGTGCCAGCAGCCCCGACTGGAGCTCCTACAATGAGCAGTTCTTC
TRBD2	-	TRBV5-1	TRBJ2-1	CASSLRRGAGDEQFF	TGCGCCAGCAGCTTGAGGCGGGGGGCCGGGGATGAGCAGTTCTTC
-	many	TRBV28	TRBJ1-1	CASSPAAGGYTEAFF	TGTGCCAGCAGCCCTGCGGCAGGAGGGTACACTGAAGCTTTCTTT
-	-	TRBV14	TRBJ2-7	CASSVDSVYEQYF	TGTGCCAGCAGCGTCGATTCGGTGTACGAGCAGTACTTC
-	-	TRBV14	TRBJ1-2	CASSQELSYGYTF	TGTGCCAGCAGCCAAGAATTGAGCTATGGCTACACCTTC
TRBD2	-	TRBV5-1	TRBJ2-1	CASGLTSGPYNEQFF	TGCGCCAGCGGCCTGACTAGCGGCCCATACAATGAGCAGTTCTTC
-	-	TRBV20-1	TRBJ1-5	CSAQRGSLGNQPQHF	TGCAGTGCCCAAAGGGGCAGTCTCGGCAATCAGCCCCAGCATTTT
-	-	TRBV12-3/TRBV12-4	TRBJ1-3	CASGRFSGNTIYF	TGTGCCAGCGGCAGGTTCTCTGGAAACACCATATATTTT
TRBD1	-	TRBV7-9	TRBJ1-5	CASSSDRVPWQPQHF	TGTGCCAGCAGCTCCGACAGGGTCCCCTGGCAGCCCCAGCATTTT
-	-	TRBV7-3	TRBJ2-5	CASSLVGFPGETQYF	TGTGCCAGCAGCTTAGTAGGGTTTCCCGGAGAGACCCAGTACTTC
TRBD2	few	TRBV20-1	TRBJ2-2	CSARPLGLAGNTGELFF	TGCAGTGCTAGACCACTCGGACTAGCGGGGAACACCGGGGAGCTGTTTTTT
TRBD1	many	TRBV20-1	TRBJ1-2	CSASFTGGGYGYTF	TGCAGTGCTAGCTTTACAGGGGGAGGATATGGCTACACCTTC
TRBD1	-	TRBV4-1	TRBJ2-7	CASSQINFIGQGAYEQYF	TGCGCCAGCAGCCAAATCAACTTTATAGGGCAGGGGGCTTACGAGCAGTACTTC
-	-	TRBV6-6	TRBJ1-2	CASRNQVGYTF	TGTGCCAGCAGAAACCAGGTTGGCTACACCTTC
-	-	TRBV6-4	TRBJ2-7	CAKGAGYERYF	TGTGCCAAGGGGGCGGGGTACGAGCGGTACTTC
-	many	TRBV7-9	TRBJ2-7	CASSRDGLGEQYF	TGTGCCAGCAGCCGGGACGGCTTGGGGGAGCAGTACTTC
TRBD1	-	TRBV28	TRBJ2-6	CASSLPPGQGSSGANVLTF	TGTGCCAGCAGTCTACCTCCGGGACAGGGAAGCTCTGGGGCCAACGTCCTGACTTTC
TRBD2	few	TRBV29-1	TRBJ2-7	CSPRGGSGLNEQYF	TGCAGCCCAAGGGGAGGGTCAGGTCTCAACGAGCAGTACTTC
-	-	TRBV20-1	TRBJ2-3	CSADDRFTDTQYF	TGCAGTGCTGACGACAGGTTCACAGATACGCAGTATTTT
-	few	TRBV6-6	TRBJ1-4	CASTGGGATNEKLFF	TGTGCCAGCACTGGCGGAGGTGCAACTAATGAAAAACTGTTTTTT
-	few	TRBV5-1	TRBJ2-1	CASSQGGGPSYNEQFF	TGCGCCAGCAGCCAAGGGGGGGGGCCTTCCTACAATGAGCAGTTCTTC
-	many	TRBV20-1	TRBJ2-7	CSAWDSTYEQYF	TGCAGTGCTTGGGACTCTACCTACGAGCAGTACTTC
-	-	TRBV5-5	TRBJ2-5	CASSLSIGGPVQETQYF	TGTGCCAGCAGCTTGAGTATAGGAGGGCCCGTTCAAGAGACCCAGTACTTC
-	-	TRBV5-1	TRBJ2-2	CASSLESLSNTGELFF	TGCGCCAGCAGCCTAGAGTCCCTTTCGAACACCGGGGAGCTGTTTTTT
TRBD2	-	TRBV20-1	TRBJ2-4	CSARGGGGGNIQYF	TGCAGTGCTAGAGGTGGCGGGGGAGGAAACATTCAGTACTTC
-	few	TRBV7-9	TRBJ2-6	CASTAERSGANVLTF	TGTGCCAGCACCGCCGAAAGGTCTGGGGCCAACGTCCTGACTTTC
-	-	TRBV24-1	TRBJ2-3	CATSELTSGDPDTQYF	TGTGCCACCAGTGAGCTCACTAGTGGGGACCCAGATACGCAGTATTTT
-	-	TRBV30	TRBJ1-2	CAEGGGYGYTF	TGTGCCGAGGGAGGCGGCTATGGCTACACCTTC
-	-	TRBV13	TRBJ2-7	CASSLEGSGSYEQYF	TGTGCCAGCAGCTTAGAAGGATCTGGGTCCTACGAGCAGTACTTC
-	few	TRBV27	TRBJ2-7	CASSHYRDRSYEQYF	TGTGCCAGCAGTCACTATCGGGACCGCTCCTACGAGCAGTACTTC
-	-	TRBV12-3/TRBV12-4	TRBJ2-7	CVSSLSGSSYEQYF	TGTGTCAGCAGTTTGTCAGGGAGCTCCTACGAGCAGTACTTC
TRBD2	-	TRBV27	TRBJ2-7	CASSFRTSGEGEQYF	TGTGCCAGCAGTTTTCGGACTAGCGGGGAAGGGGAGCAGTACTTC
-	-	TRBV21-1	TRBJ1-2	CASSKREERQTGYTF	TGTGCCAGCAGCAAACGGGAAGAGAGACAGACAGGCTACACCTTC
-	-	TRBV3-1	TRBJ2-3	CASSEPGRSTDTQYF	TGTGCCAGCAGCGAACCGGGACGGAGCACAGATACGCAGTATTTT
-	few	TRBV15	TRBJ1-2	CATSRDRPNYGYTF	TGTGCCACCAGCAGAGACAGGCCTAACTATGGCTACACCTTC
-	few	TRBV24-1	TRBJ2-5	CATSDYLGGAQETQYF	TGTGCCACCAGTGACTACCTCGGCGGGGCCCAAGAGACCCAGTACTTC
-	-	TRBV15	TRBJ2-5	CATSRAAGARETQYF	TGTGCCACCAGCAGAGCTGCGGGGGCACGGGAGACCCAGTACTTC
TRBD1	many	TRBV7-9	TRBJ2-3	CASSLGTGHTDTQYF	TGTGCCAGCAGCTTAGGGACAGGGCACACAGATACGCAGTATTTT
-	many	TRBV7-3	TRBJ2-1	CASSPRAAGSYNEQFF	TGTGCCAGCAGCCCCCGAGCTGCCGGCTCCTACAATGAGCAGTTCTTC
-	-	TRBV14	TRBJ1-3	CASSKGRRGNTIYF	TGTGCCAGCAGTAAGGGCAGGAGAGGAAACACCATATATTTT
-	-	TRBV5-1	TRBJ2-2	CASSVSGVLPGELFF	TGCGCCAGCAGCGTATCAGGGGTACTGCCCGGGGAGCTGTTTTTT
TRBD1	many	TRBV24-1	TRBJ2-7	CATSDSGQRNEQYF	TGTGCCACCAGTGATTCGGGACAGAGGAACGAGCAGTACTTC
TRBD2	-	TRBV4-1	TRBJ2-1	CASSLSGLAGDEQFF	TGCGCCAGCAGCCTTTCGGGGCTAGCGGGGGATGAGCAGTTCTTC
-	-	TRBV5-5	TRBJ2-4	CASSLSLGSFYEQYF	TGTGCCAGCAGCTTGAGTTTAGGGAGCTTCTACGAGCAATACTTC
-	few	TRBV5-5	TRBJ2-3	CASSLYPLGRGSGDTQYF	TGTGCCAGCAGCTTGTATCCCCTGGGGAGGGGGAGCGGTGATACGCAGTATTTT
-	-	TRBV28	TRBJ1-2	CASTGGSDYGYTF	TGTGCCAGCACGGGTGGTTCGGACTATGGCTACACCTTC
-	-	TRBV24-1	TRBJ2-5	CATSDPRGTQYF	TGTGCCACCAGTGACCCCCGTGGGACCCAGTACTTC
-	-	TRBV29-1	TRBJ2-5	CSVPRGSQETQYF	TGCAGCGTCCCACGAGGCAGCCAAGAGACCCAGTACTTC
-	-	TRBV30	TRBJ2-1	CAGMRVGFSNNEQFF	TGTGCCGGAATGCGGGTAGGATTTTCAAACAATGAGCAGTTCTTC
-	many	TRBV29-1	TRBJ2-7	CSVEVGAYEQYF	TGCAGCGTTGAAGTCGGGGCCTACGAGCAGTACTTC
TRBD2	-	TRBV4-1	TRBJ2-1	CASSLPTGGAIREQFF	TGCGCCAGCAGCCTCCCTACGGGGGGGGCCATCCGTGAGCAGTTCTTC
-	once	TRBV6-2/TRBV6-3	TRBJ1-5	CASSYVADGGPQHF	TGTGCCAGCAGTTACGTGGCAGATGGGGGGCCCCAGCATTTT
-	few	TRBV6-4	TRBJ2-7	CASSDDRSYEQYF	TGTGCCAGCAGTGACGACCGGTCGTACGAGCAGTACTTC